The 5 T cell receptor beta chains in this list originate from one sample, sequenced in a study of vaccination effects on CD4 cells after COVID-19. Subsequent to a culture period of more than 8 days, CD4+ T cells were isolated. Profiled with immunoSEQ multiplex PCR; TCRdb holds only in-frame clones, not every one. The sample lists 35,000 to 40,000 clones, about 70% occurring once. The antigens of these receptors remain unknown. The material sequenced was CD4+ T cells from PBMCs cultured without peptide, taken before COVID-19 vaccination. The receptors come from a human donor who received a COVID-19 vaccine.

The chain uses TRBV7-9 and TRBJ2-7; either TRBD1 or TRBD2 may fit D (6 bases each). Trimming removed 2 bases from V and 6 bases from J, with 14 bases in between. CDR1 is SEHNR and CDR2 is FQNEAQ in the germline V gene (reference sequence). The CDR3 loop spans 14 amino acids. The chain's CDR3 is CASSLKGVGLEQYF. For the CDR3, the DNA is TGTGCCAGCAGCTTAAAGGGGGTGGGACTCGAGCAGTACTTC.

The V gene is TRBV6-5, the J gene TRBJ1-1; the D is unclear. This CDR3 region has 13 residues. Germline values: CDR1 MNHEY, CDR2 SVGAGI. Trimming took 6 bases from V and 0 from J, leaving 8 bases between them. The CDR3 nucleotides are TGTGCCAGCAGCTTTACGGTGAACACTGAAGCTTTCTTT. Its protein product is CASSFTVNTEAFF.

CDR3 region: CASSTGRVAEAFF. In DNA, the CDR3 is TGTGCCAGCAGCACAGGCCGGGTGGCTGAAGCTTTCTTT. This sequence joins TRBV11-3 and TRBJ1-1, with D possibly TRBD1 on 5 matching bases. Germline V lookup: CDR1 SGHNT, CDR2 YENEEA. The CDR3 extends over 13 amino acids. V gave up 5 bases and J gave up 6 bases, with 13 bases separating them.

This clone was seen a few times. V gene TRBV25-1 combines with J gene TRBJ1-1; no firm D call. The CDR3 consists of 13 residues. Trimming removed 1 base at V and 0 bases at J, with 3 bases between. The germline V gene encodes CDR1 MGHDK and CDR2 SYGVNS. CDR3 nucleotides: TGTGCCAGCAGTGAATCTCTGAACACTGAAGCTTTCTTT. It yields the protein CASSESLNTEAFF.

The gene calls are TRBV29-1 and TRBJ2-5; the match to TRBD1 covers 9 bases. V lost 8 bases and J lost 3; bases outside the gene matches: 4. The germline V gene has CDR1 SQVTM and CDR2 ANQGSEA. The length of the CDR3 is 12 residues. CDR3 sequence (DNA): TGCAGCATAACAGGGGGCAAAGAGACCCAGTACTTC. Its protein is CSITGGKETQYF.